Each of the 12 T cell receptor beta chains below was sequenced from the same sample in a study of cytotoxic CD8 clonotypes in ibrutinib-treated CLL. Profiling relied on immunoSEQ multiplex PCR, and the TCRdb table lists in-frame clones only, not all of them. The top ten hold 5.1% of the sample, which has 140,000 to 150,000 clones, 76% seen once. The sequences come from PBMCs, collected after 24 months of ibrutinib treatment. The receptors were gathered from a human donor with chronic lymphocytic leukemia.

This rearrangement joins TRBV7-7 to TRBJ2-7, with 7 bases matching TRBD2. V was pared by 0 bases and J by 7 bases, with 3 bases of the junction left unmatched. The CDR3 is 13 residues long. From germline, CDR1 is SSHAT and CDR2 FNYEAQ (reference sequence). The CDR3 sequence: CASSLAGGGEQYF. DNA of the CDR3: TGTGCCAGCAGCTTAGCGGGGGGAGGGGAGCAGTACTTC.

J is TRBJ2-5 and V is TRBV13; the D gene is possibly TRBD2 (6 bases). Germline values: CDR1 PRHDT, CDR2 FYEKMQ (reference sequence). This CDR3 is 13 amino acids long. V was pared by 5 bases and J by 7 bases, with 14 bases between. The CDR3 loop reads CASSTRENPTQYF. The CDR3 bases are TGTGCCAGCAGCACCCGGGAGAACCCGACCCAGTACTTC.

The V call is TRBV27, the J call TRBJ2-1, with TRBD2 matching 7 bases. Germline V gene sequence: CDR1 MNHEY, CDR2 SMNVEV (reference sequence). J was trimmed by 2 bases and V by 2 bases; bases with no gene match: 3. The CDR3 covers 15 residues. The CDR3 DNA is TGTGCCAGCAGTTTAGGGGGGGACCCCTACAATGAGCAGTTCTTC. Its translation is CASSLGGDPYNEQFF.

The chain combines TRBV6-1 with TRBJ2-1; 7 nucleotides align to TRBD1. The trim removed 11 bases at V and 0 bases at J, leaving 10 bases unmatched. Per germline, CDR1 MNHNS and CDR2 SASEGT. The CDR3 loop spans 15 amino acids. The CDR3 region is CAGAPGGNSYNEQFF. CDR3 coding DNA: TGTGCCGGGGCCCCAGGGGGAAACTCCTACAATGAGCAGTTCTTC.

There are a few counts of this clone. The gene calls are TRBV27 and TRBJ2-5, with no clear D. Germline loops: CDR1 MNHEY, CDR2 SMNVEV (reference sequence). The CDR3 has 11 amino acids. V lost 3 bases and J lost 4, with 3 bases in between. Written as DNA, the CDR3 is TGTGCCAGCAGTTTCCGAGAGACCCAGTACTTC. Translation gives CASSFRETQYF.

The chain carries TRBV23-1 and TRBJ1-2, with D uncertain. TRBV23-1 carries the ORF label, with uncertain function. Trimming left V 7 bases short and J 0 bases short, with 12 bases between. The CDR3 is 14 residues long. CDR3 nucleotide sequence: TGCGCCAGCACGCCCCCGGCACCTAACTATGGCTACACCTTC. It translates to CASTPPAPNYGYTF.

This clone has a handful of counts. J is TRBJ1-1 and V is TRBV27, with D possibly matching TRBD1 (5 bases). The length of the CDR3 is 13 residues. The germline CDR1 and CDR2 sequences are MNHEY and SMNVEV (reference sequence). Between the trimmed V and J ends, which lost 6 bases and 7 bases, there was a span of 15 bases. CDR3 amino acids: CASSPAGPYEAFF. CDR3 DNA: TGTGCCAGCAGCCCCGCGGGGCCCTATGAAGCTTTCTTT.

This clone appeared once. This chain joins TRBV29-1 and TRBJ2-2; 8 bases line up with TRBD2. Germline V gene data show CDR1 as SQVTM and CDR2 as ANQGSEA. The CDR3 loop spans 13 amino acids. The J segment lost 6 bases and the V segment lost 4 bases, leaving 4 bases of the junction unmatched. CDR3 in amino acids: CSVAGGPAGELFF. CDR3 in DNA: TGCAGCGTTGCGGGGGGGCCCGCCGGGGAGCTGTTTTTT.

This sequence joins TRBV19 and TRBJ1-1, with a possible D match to TRBD1 (5 bases). This CDR3 has 15 residues. Trimming took off 5 bases at V and 3 bases at J, with 16 bases between the two ends. Germline values: CDR1 LNHDA, CDR2 SQIVND (reference sequence). The CDR3 spells CASSPPGRGDTEAFF. The CDR3 nucleotides read TGTGCCAGTAGTCCCCCGGGACGAGGGGACACTGAAGCTTTCTTT.

This clone was counted ten times or more. V and J are TRBV13 and TRBJ1-4; D gene unclear. The CDR3 has 13 residues. The germline V and J ends were trimmed by 6 bases and 4 bases, with 9 bases remaining between them. Germline V gives CDR1 PRHDT, CDR2 FYEKMQ (reference sequence). The CDR3 nucleotides read TGTGCCAGCAGTTCCTATTTTAATGAAAAACTGTTTTTT. Translated, it gives CASSSYFNEKLFF. Full variable domain (rest looked up from reference TRBV13 and TRBJ1-4): AAGVIQSPRHLIKEKRETATLKCYPIPRHDTVYWYQQGPGQDPQFLISFYEKMQSDKGSIPDRFSAQQFSDYHSELNMSSLELGDSALYFCASSSYFNEKLFFGSGTQLSVL.

The V and J genes are TRBV18 and TRBJ1-5; 10 nucleotides line up with TRBD1. Germline V gene sequence: CDR1 KGHSH, CDR2 LQKENI. The CDR3 loop spans 15 amino acids. V lost 3 bases and J lost 3; bases outside the gene matches: 2. DNA of the CDR3: TGTGCCAGCTCACCCGGGACAGGGGACAATCAGCCCCAGCATTTT. Protein product: CASSPGTGDNQPQHF.

V gene TRBV27 combines with J gene TRBJ2-1, with 9 positions matching TRBD2. V shed 6 bases and J 8 bases; nucleotides not matched to a gene: 11. Germline V gene sequence: CDR1 MNHEY, CDR2 SMNVEV (reference sequence). The CDR3 covers 15 residues. CDR3 region: CASSTGVAGVYEQFF. The CDR3 DNA follows: TGTGCCAGCAGCACGGGGGTAGCGGGAGTCTATGAGCAGTTCTTC.